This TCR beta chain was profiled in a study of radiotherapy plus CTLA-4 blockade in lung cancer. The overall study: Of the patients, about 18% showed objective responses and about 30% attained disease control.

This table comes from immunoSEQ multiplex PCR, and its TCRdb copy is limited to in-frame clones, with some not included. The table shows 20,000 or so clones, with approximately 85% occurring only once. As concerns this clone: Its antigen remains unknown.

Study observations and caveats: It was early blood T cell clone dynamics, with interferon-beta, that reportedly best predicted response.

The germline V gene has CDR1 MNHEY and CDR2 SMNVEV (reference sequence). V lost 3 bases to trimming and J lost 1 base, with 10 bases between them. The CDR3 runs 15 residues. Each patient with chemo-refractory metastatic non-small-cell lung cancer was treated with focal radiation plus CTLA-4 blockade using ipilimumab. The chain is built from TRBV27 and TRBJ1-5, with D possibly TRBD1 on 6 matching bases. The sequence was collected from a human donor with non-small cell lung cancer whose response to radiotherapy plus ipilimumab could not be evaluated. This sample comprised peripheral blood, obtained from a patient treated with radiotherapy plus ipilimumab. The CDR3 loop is CASSLAQGSNQPQHF. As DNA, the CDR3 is TGTGCCAGCAGTTTGGCCCAGGGGAGCAATCAGCCCCAGCATTTT.